The 10 T cell receptor beta chains below were found in one sample sequenced in a study of early T cells in non-severe SARS-CoV-2 infection (dated by TCRdb to about 2021). Libraries were made using 5' RACE. Sequencing used a NextSeq 500. TCRdb passed the public sequencing reads through fastp at Q25 and MiXCR, retaining productive beta sequences. Rows with one shared CDR3 protein collapse into an entry with the most common genes and DNA. The sample table contains around 89,000 distinct CDR3 sequences; only one count was recorded for approximately 15% of them. Of the sample, approximately 0.62% is held by the ten largest clones. The specimen sequenced was whole blood. These TCRs come from an adult who was a healthcare worker with PCR-confirmed SARS-CoV-2 infection or an uninfected control (not recorded which).

This clonotype turned up a few times. V gene TRBV20-1 combines with J gene TRBJ1-5, with TRBD1 matching over 10 bases. The CDR3 runs to 12 residues. Germline V gene lookup returns CDR1 DFQATT and CDR2 SNEGSKA (reference sequence). J lost 7 bases, V lost 3 bases, and 0 bases had no gene match. The CDR3 DNA reads as TGCAGTGCTAGGACAGGGGGCCAGCCCCAGCATTTT. Translated, it gives CSARTGGQPQHF.

This sequence joins TRBV10-1 and TRBJ2-1, with 9 bases lining up with TRBD1. The germline CDR1 and CDR2 sequences are WNHNN and SYGVQD (reference sequence). After removal of 4 bases from V and 9 bases from J, the junction contained 7 bases not matched to a gene. The length of the CDR3 is 14 residues. The CDR3 coding sequence is TGCGCCAGCAGTGCTGGGACAGGGTTCGGTGAGCAGTTCTTC. It codes for CASSAGTGFGEQFF.

This clonotype has a handful of counts. The J gene is TRBJ2-1, the V gene TRBV20-1; D perhaps matches TRBD2 (6 bases). CDR3 length equals 15 residues. Deletions cut 6 bases from V and 9 bases from J, with 24 bases between. Per the germline V gene, CDR1 is DFQATT and CDR2 is SNEGSKA (reference sequence). The CDR3 nucleotides read TGCAGTGCCGCCAGAGGAGGGGCCGGACTACTTGAGCAGTTCTTC. The encoded protein is CSAARGGAGLLEQFF.

The sample holds many counts of this clonotype. This chain links TRBV7-3 with TRBJ1-1; weak D call: TRBD1 (6 bases). The ends were cut back, 6 bases at V and 4 bases at J, with 12 bases in the middle. The CDR3 covers 13 residues. Germline loops: CDR1 SGHTA, CDR2 FQGTGA. CDR3 in amino acids: CASSFTGSTEAFF. The CDR3 region has the DNA TGTGCCAGCAGTTTTACAGGGAGCACTGAAGCTTTCTTT.

J is TRBJ2-1 and V is TRBV20-1; 10 bases are shared with TRBD2. The CDR3 is 15 amino acids. Trimming removed 0 bases from V and 8 bases from J; junction bases left unmatched: 7. Germline loops: CDR1 DFQATT, CDR2 SNEGSKA (reference sequence). The CDR3 reads CSARDPASGGDEQFF. DNA of the CDR3: TGCAGTGCTAGAGATCCGGCTAGCGGGGGAGATGAGCAGTTCTTC.

This clonotype was detected many times. CDR3 sequence: CASRAGGNEQFF. The CDR3 nucleotides read TGTGCCAGCAGGGCAGGGGGCAATGAGCAGTTCTTC. This chain joins TRBV2 and TRBJ2-1, with TRBD1 identical over 7 bases. CDR1 SNHLY and CDR2 FYNNEI come from the germline V gene. V trimming: 6 bases; J trimming: 6 bases; junction bases outside the gene matches: 2. This CDR3 contains 12 residues.

This clonotype was recorded at least ten times. The chain employs TRBV11-3 and TRBJ2-1; weak D call: TRBD2 (5 bases). V was cut by 1 base and J by 10 bases, with 11 bases left in between. CDR3 length: 13 residues. Germline V gene data show CDR1 as SGHNT and CDR2 as YENEEA. The CDR3 region has the DNA TGTGCCAGCAGCTTAGGCCCCGAGGGAGAGCAGTTCTTC. It encodes CASSLGPEGEQFF.

This clonotype was counted between two and nine times. The V and J genes are TRBV10-1 and TRBJ1-2; perhaps TRBD1 as D (5 bases). This CDR3 comprises 13 residues. Germline V gene sequence: CDR1 WNHNN, CDR2 SYGVQD (reference sequence). Trimming removed 0 bases from V and 6 bases from J, with 8 bases in between. CDR3 residues: CASSESAGDGYTF. DNA of the CDR3: TGCGCCAGCAGTGAGTCGGCGGGGGATGGCTACACCTTC.

This clonotype came up a few times. The chain is built from TRBV2 and TRBJ2-1; D ambiguous. CDR3 size: 11 residues. V was cut by 8 bases and J by 10 bases, with 12 bases left in between. Looked up from germline, CDR1 is SNHLY and CDR2 is FYNNEI. The CDR3 protein is CASPTLREQFF. The CDR3 region has the DNA TGTGCCAGCCCCACCCTAAGGGAGCAGTTCTTC.

This clonotype appeared a few times. The chain has TRBV6-6 and TRBJ1-1, with 7 bases lining up with TRBD1. Looked up from germline, CDR1 is MNHNY and CDR2 is SVGAGI (reference sequence). This CDR3 is built from 17 residues. The J segment lost 5 bases and the V segment lost 7 bases, leaving 19 bases of the junction unmatched. CDR3 DNA sequence: TGTGCCAGCACTCCAATGGGGGACAGTTCTCGGGGAACTGAAGCTTTCTTT. The encoded protein is CASTPMGDSSRGTEAFF.